The 14 T cell receptor beta chains given below trace back to one sample, sequenced in a study of cytomegalovirus exposure and HLA in healthy donors. With 60 Vbeta and 13 Jbeta primers, the PCR was carried out. TCRdb keeps only in-frame clones here, not all; method: immunoSEQ multiplex PCR. This sample has 150,000 to 200,000 clones, with roughly 80% found just once. The sample taken for sequencing was PBMCs. The receptors derive from a man between 25 and 39 years old in good health and CMV-seropositive.

The count of this clone is one. The rearrangement links TRBV25-1 to TRBJ2-5; D perhaps matches TRBD1 (6 bases). From germline, CDR1 is MGHDK and CDR2 SYGVNS. V lost 4 bases and J lost 2, with 11 bases in between. The CDR3 sequence is 14 residues long. CDR3 nucleotides: TGTGCCAGCAGTGTTCACAGGGATCAAGAGACCCAGTACTTC. Amino acids: CASSVHRDQETQYF. Based on the CDR3 plus reference TRBV25-1 and TRBJ2-5, the full variable domain is EADIYQTPRYLVIGTGKKITLECSQTMGHDKMYWYQQDPGMELHLIHYSYGVNSTEKGDLSSESTVSRIRTEHFPLTLESARPSHTSQYLCASSVHRDQETQYFGPGTRLLVL.

This chain uses TRBV10-3 with TRBJ1-2, with D possibly matching TRBD1 (6 bases). Looked up from germline, CDR1 is ENHRY and CDR2 is SYGVKD. Trimming removed 6 bases from V and 2 bases from J, with 16 bases in between. The CDR3 is 15 amino acids. The CDR3 sequence: CAIRDQGNRNYGYTF. The CDR3 DNA reads as TGTGCCATCAGGGATCAGGGGAATAGAAACTATGGCTACACCTTC.

J is TRBJ2-3 and V is TRBV4-3, with 8 bases lining up with TRBD1. The CDR3 covers 17 residues. Germline-derived CDR1 and CDR2 are LGHNA and YSLEER. The V segment lost 3 bases and the J segment 6 bases; nucleotides outside the gene matches: 14. The CDR3 region has the DNA TGCGCCAGCAGCCAGTCACCCCCCGGGACAGGAGGGGATACGCAGTATTTT. Residues: CASSQSPPGTGGDTQYF.

The chain couples TRBV28 to TRBJ1-2; D is possibly TRBD1 (5 bases). Germline lookup yields CDR1 MDHEN and CDR2 SYDVKM. The CDR3 spans 15 residues. With 6 bases removed from V and 0 bases from J, the gap between germline ends came to 14 bases. The CDR3 is CASRLTGTPNYGYTF. In nucleotides, the CDR3 is TGTGCCAGCAGACTTACAGGCACCCCTAACTATGGCTACACCTTC.

The table lists this clone with a few counts. The genes are TRBV7-3 and TRBJ2-6, with TRBD1 matching 8 bases. This CDR3 spans 15 amino acids. The germline V gene encodes CDR1 SGHTA and CDR2 FQGTGA. J lost 3 bases, V lost 5 bases, and 3 bases had no gene match. DNA for the CDR3: TGTGCCAGCAGCCCAGGGGGCAGTGGGGCCAACGTCCTGACTTTC. Residues: CASSPGGSGANVLTF.

This clone has just a few counts. The chain couples TRBV4-3 to TRBJ1-3; 9 positions agree with TRBD1. The V gene's germline CDR1 is LGHNA and CDR2 YSLEER. V was clipped by 4 bases and J by 4 bases; unmatched bases: 11. This CDR3 spans 17 amino acids. The CDR3 bases are TGCGCCAGCAGCCCAAGTCCCGGGACAGGGACCGGAAACACCATATATTTT. It is translated as CASSPSPGTGTGNTIYF.

This chain uses TRBV5-1 with TRBJ1-5, with D uncertain. V was shortened by 2 bases and J by 4 bases, with 10 bases between the two germline ends. The CDR3 spans 14 residues. The germline V gene has CDR1 SGHRS and CDR2 YFSETQ. CDR3 nucleotides: TGCGCCAGCAGCTTAGGCAGGCCGAATCAGCCCCAGCATTTT. This translates into CASSLGRPNQPQHF. The whole variable domain, filled in from reference TRBV5-1 and TRBJ1-5, reads KAGVTQTPRYLIKTRGQQVTLSCSPISGHRSVSWYQQTPGQGLQFLFEYFSETQRNKGNFPGRFSGRQFSNSRSEMNVSTLELGDSALYLCASSLGRPNQPQHFGDGTRLSIL.

This chain uses TRBV27 with TRBJ1-6, with unresolved D. CDR1 MNHEY and CDR2 SMNVEV come from the germline V gene (reference sequence). V was pared by 2 bases and J by 3 bases, with 5 bases between. This CDR3 region has 14 residues. The CDR3, as DNA: TGTGCCAGCAGTTTACCTCTCTATAATTCACCCCTCCACTTT. Protein product: CASSLPLYNSPLHF.

The chain carries TRBV30 and TRBJ1-1; D call uncertain. Trimming removed 0 bases from V and 1 base from J, with 6 bases in between. Germline V CDR1 and CDR2: GTSNPN, SVGIG (reference sequence). This CDR3 is built from 13 residues. CDR3 sequence reads: CAWSVGGNTEAFF. DNA for the CDR3: TGTGCCTGGAGTGTAGGAGGGAACACTGAAGCTTTCTTT.

The J gene is TRBJ2-5, the V gene TRBV5-1; TRBD1 matches 8 bases. The CDR3 has 14 amino acids. CDR1 and CDR2 from the germline V gene are SGHRS and YFSETQ. Trimming cost V 4 bases and J 3 bases; bases outside gene matches: 5. Here the CDR3 DNA reads TGCGCCAGCAGCCAAAACAGGGGGGAAGAGACCCAGTACTTC. Translated, it gives CASSQNRGEETQYF.

V is TRBV6-5 and J is TRBJ1-4, with D possibly TRBD1 on 5 matching bases. The CDR3 covers 15 residues. Trimming took off 5 bases at V and 2 bases at J, with 12 bases between the two ends. Germline CDR1 MNHEY, CDR2 SVGAGI. DNA for the CDR3: TGTGCCAGCAGTGGGGGGGGACGCACTAATGAAAAACTGTTTTTT. Its protein product is CASSGGGRTNEKLFF.

The chain is built from TRBV10-3 and TRBJ2-1; 7 nucleotides align to TRBD2. The V segment lost 0 bases and the J segment 4 bases; nucleotides outside the gene matches: 3. The CDR3 is 15 residues long. CDR1 is ENHRY and CDR2 is SYGVKD in the germline V gene. The CDR3: CAISESTGGYNEQFF. The CDR3 bases are TGTGCCATCAGTGAGTCCACGGGGGGATACAATGAGCAGTTCTTC.

The rearrangement links TRBV28 to TRBJ2-4; tentatively, D is TRBD1 (6 bases). The germline gives CDR1 MDHEN, CDR2 SYDVKM. The CDR3 is 16 residues long. V was cut by 5 bases and J by 8 bases, with 22 bases left in between. The CDR3 here is CASSPTGGQGRDIQYF. The CDR3 DNA reads TGTGCCAGCAGTCCCACCGGCGGGCAGGGGAGAGACATTCAGTACTTC.

In its sample, this clone was seen a few times. The chain recombines TRBV19 with TRBJ2-4; possible D gene TRBD1, 8 bases. The CDR3 is made up of 19 amino acids. The V gene lost 3 bases and the J gene lost 0 bases, with 21 bases spanning the gap. Germline CDR1 LNHDA, CDR2 SQIVND (reference sequence). CDR3 sequence (DNA): TGTGCCAGTAGTATCAGCAGACAGGGGAGGGTTCTAGCCAAAAACATTCAGTACTTC. Amino acid sequence: CASSISRQGRVLAKNIQYF.